This TCR beta chain is from a study of T cell responses to AZD1222 COVID-19 vaccine. The table came from immunoSEQ multiplex PCR; TCRdb's copy has only in-frame clones and leaves some out. Of some 150,000 clones listed, 90% to 95% were seen once; the top ten hold less than 4.5%. Study-wide findings and caveats: Most donors were white British and more were female, and clonal diversity was possibly underestimated.

On this clone: Its matching antigen is unknown.

Germline trimming cut 4 bases from V and 13 bases from J; bases unmatched to any gene: 13. The CDR3 spans 14 residues. Looked up from germline, CDR1 is SGDLS and CDR2 is YYNGEE. This chain links TRBV9 with TRBJ2-1; 8 bases fit TRBD2. The source is an adult in good health. The sequencing used peripheral blood, collected on day 0 of AZD1222 vaccination. The CDR3 spells CASSTEGLGGLQFF. The CDR3 nucleotides are TGTGCCAGCAGCACCGAGGGACTAGGAGGGTTACAGTTCTTC.